This T cell receptor beta chain was recovered during a study of blood T cell repertoires in COVID-19. Across the whole study: Sites in the United States, Italy and Spain provided acute and convalescent COVID-19 samples. T cells, B-cell-depleted T cells, or PBMCs supplied cDNA or gDNA.

Sequencing was performed with immunoSEQ multiplex PCR; in TCRdb, only in-frame clones are kept and a portion is missing. This sample has 350,000 or so clones, with nearly 90% found just once. The CDR3 consists of 13 residues. Per germline, CDR1 SGHVS and CDR2 FQNEAQ. The V gene lost 10 bases and the J gene lost 7 bases, with 19 bases spanning the gap. The sequencing input was peripheral blood. J is TRBJ2-5 and V is TRBV7-8, with D possibly being TRBD1 (6 bases). This receptor was obtained from a man younger than 35 with active or convalescent COVID-19. In DNA, the CDR3 is TGTGCCACCTTACAGGGAGCCCGGGGGACCCAGTACTTC. Its translation is CATLQGARGTQYF.